This TCR beta chain is drawn from a study of cytomegalovirus exposure and HLA in healthy donors. Study-wide findings and caveats: Based on reports, TCR beta sequences accurately predicted HLA-A and HLA-B alleles for most subjects. In a later analysis, HLA-associated TCR beta chains were more clonally expanded than equally common others. A later analysis revealed that TCR association rates differed between HLA loci, peaking at DRB1 and bottoming out at HLA-C.

Primers: 60 Vbeta forward and 13 Jbeta reverse. Generated by immunoSEQ multiplex PCR, the TCRdb table keeps only in-frame clones and is missing some. Here the sample spans approximately 100,000 clones, less than 80% being singletons. As regards this clone: Its cognate antigen is unknown.

The specimen sequenced was PBMCs. The source is a woman in her 40s in good health and CMV-seronegative.

This CDR3 is CASSYSAGRNTEAFF. The CDR3 nucleotides read TGTGCCAGCAGTTACTCGGCTGGCAGGAACACTGAAGCTTTCTTT. This chain connects TRBV6-6 to TRBJ1-1; no clear D gene. Germline CDR1 reads MNHNY; CDR2 reads SVGAGI (reference sequence). The CDR3 extends over 15 amino acids. The V gene lost 0 bases and the J gene lost 1 base, with 9 bases spanning the gap.